The source of this T cell receptor (beta chain) is a study of technical replicates of blood from a few donors (TCRdb year 2017). Receptor amplification or capture employed the immunoSEQ multiplex PCR assay. TCRdb carries this immuneACCESS record with in-frame sequences only. Its versions omit some clonotypes, under half of them owing to an unresolved V gene in the studies checked, with the rest unexplained. This sample is represented by some 70,000 clones; roughly 88% of them were singletons. Of the sample, about 4.7% falls within the top ten clones. Trimming at the junction amounts to 4 bases on V and 2 bases on J, and the germline ends lie 12 bases apart. The CDR3 contains 16 residues, cysteine and phenylalanine counted. The only DNA kept is the CDR3, 48 bases in frame from the first base. CDR1 MNHEY and CDR2 SVGAGI were looked up in the germline V gene. On this clone itself: No cognate antigen has been identified for it. No base quality information exists; no much larger clone differs at one position.

Rearrangement joined TRBV6-5 to TRBJ2-6; D gene: possibly TRBD1, on 5 matching bases. The origin of this receptor is a human donor in good health. Some clones in this sample may be carry-over from other donors' samples. The sample taken for sequencing was PBMCs. The DNA sequence is as follows: TGTGCCAGCAGTTTGCGGCAGGGTACTGGGGCCAACGTCCTGACTTTC. This codes for CASSLRQGTGANVLTF.